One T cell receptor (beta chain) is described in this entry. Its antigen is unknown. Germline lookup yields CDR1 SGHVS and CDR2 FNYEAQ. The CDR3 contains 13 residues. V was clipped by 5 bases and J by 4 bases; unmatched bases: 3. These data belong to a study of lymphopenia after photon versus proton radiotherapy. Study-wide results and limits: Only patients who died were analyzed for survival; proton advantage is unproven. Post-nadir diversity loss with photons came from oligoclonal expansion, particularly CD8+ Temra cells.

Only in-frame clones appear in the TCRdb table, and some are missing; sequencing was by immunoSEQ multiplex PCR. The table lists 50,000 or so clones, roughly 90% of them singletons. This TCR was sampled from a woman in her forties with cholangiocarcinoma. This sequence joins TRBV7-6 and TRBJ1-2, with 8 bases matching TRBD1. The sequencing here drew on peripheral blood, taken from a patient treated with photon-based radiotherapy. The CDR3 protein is CASSIGQGYGYTF. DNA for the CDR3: TGTGCCAGCAGCATCGGACAGGGCTATGGCTACACCTTC.